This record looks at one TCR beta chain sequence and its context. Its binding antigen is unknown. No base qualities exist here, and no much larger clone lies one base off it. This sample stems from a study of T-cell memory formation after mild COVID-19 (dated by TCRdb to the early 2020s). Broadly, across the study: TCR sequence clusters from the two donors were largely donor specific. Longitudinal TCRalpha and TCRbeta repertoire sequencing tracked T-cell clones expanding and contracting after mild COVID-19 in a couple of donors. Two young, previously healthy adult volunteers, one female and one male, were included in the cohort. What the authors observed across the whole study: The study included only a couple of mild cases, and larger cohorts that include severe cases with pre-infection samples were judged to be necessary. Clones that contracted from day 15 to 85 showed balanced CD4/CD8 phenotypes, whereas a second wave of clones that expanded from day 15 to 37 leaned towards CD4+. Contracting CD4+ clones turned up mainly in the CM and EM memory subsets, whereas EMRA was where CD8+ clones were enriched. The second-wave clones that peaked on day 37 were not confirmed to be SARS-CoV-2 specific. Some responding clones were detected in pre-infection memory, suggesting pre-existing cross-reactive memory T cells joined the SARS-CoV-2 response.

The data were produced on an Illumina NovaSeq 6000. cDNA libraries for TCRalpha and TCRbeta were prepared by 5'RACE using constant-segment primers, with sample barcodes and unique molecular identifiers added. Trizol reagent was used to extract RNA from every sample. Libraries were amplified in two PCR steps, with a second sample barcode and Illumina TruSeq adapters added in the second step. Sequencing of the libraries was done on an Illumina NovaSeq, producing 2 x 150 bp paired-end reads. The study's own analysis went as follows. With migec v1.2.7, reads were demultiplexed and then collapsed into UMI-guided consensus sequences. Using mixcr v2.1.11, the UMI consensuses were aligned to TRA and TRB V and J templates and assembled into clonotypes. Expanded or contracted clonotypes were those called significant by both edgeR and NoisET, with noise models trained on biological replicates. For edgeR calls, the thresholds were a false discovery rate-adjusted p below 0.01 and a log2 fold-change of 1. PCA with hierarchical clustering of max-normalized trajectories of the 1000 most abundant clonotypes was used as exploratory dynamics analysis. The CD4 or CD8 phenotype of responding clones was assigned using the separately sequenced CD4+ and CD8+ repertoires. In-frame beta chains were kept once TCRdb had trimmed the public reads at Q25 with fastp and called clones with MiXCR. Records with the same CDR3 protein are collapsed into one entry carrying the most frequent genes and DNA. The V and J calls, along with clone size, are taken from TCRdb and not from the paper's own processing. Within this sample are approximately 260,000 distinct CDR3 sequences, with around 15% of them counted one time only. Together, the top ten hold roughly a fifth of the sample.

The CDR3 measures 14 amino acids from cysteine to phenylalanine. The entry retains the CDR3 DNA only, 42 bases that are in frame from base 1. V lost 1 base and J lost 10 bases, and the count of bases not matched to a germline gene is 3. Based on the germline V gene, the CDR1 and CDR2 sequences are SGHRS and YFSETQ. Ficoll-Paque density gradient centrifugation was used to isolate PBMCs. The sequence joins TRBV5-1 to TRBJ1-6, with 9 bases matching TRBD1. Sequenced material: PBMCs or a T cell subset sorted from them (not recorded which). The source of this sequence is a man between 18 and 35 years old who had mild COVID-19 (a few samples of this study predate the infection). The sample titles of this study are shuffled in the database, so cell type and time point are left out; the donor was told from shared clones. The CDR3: CASSLLTGGSPLHF. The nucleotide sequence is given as TGCGCCAGCAGCTTGTTAACAGGGGGCTCACCCCTCCACTTT. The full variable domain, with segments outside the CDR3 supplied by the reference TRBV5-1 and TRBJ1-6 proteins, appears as KAGVTQTPRYLIKTRGQQVTLSCSPISGHRSVSWYQQTPGQGLQFLFEYFSETQRNKGNFPGRFSGRQFSNSRSEMNVSTLELGDSALYLCASSLLTGGSPLHFGNGTRLTVT.